These T cell receptor beta chains were read from a single sample in a study of T cell responses to AZD1222 COVID-19 vaccine. Using immunoSEQ multiplex PCR, the repertoire was profiled, and TCRdb retains in-frame clones only, with some absent. This table has some 110,000 clones, 92% appearing once. The sample was peripheral blood, taken 28 days after the second AZD1222 dose. Receptor source: an adult who received the AZD1222 COVID-19 vaccine. The CDR3 runs from the conserved cysteine through the conserved F or W. Fields, in order: V gene, J gene, CDR3 protein.

TRBV11-3	TRBJ2-1	CASSLGAGSDNEQFF
TRBV19	TRBJ2-5	CASSTAGGSGETQYF
TRBV21-1	TRBJ1-5	CASSTEEGAAVTSNQPQHF
TRBV28	TRBJ2-5	CASKTGDATQYF
TRBV3-1/TRBV3-2	TRBJ1-3	CASSLDRENTIYF
TRBV6-1	TRBJ1-4	CASSEWDRRLFF
TRBV19	TRBJ2-3	CASRPASDPDTQYF
TRBV28	TRBJ2-7	CASSMGQGTYEQYF
TRBV5-1	TRBJ2-3	CASSPGGGMVDTQYF
TRBV19	TRBJ1-1	CASITGGLTEAFF
TRBV7-9	TRBJ2-1	CASSSGDGPHEQFF
TRBV25-1	TRBJ2-7	CASGGTPYEQYF
TRBV19	TRBJ1-1	CASSMGGGISTEAFF
TRBV5-1	TRBJ2-7	CASSLASRANSYEQYF
TRBV28	TRBJ2-2	CASSLMAGVELFF
TRBV5-1	TRBJ1-1	CASSRVMNTEAFF
TRBV2	TRBJ1-5	CASSDGGNSNQPQHF
TRBV5-4	TRBJ2-7	CASSFMGVRQEDEQYF
TRBV6-5	TRBJ1-2	CASSQQGLYGYTF
TRBV7-9	TRBJ1-6	CASSFARDRNSPLHF